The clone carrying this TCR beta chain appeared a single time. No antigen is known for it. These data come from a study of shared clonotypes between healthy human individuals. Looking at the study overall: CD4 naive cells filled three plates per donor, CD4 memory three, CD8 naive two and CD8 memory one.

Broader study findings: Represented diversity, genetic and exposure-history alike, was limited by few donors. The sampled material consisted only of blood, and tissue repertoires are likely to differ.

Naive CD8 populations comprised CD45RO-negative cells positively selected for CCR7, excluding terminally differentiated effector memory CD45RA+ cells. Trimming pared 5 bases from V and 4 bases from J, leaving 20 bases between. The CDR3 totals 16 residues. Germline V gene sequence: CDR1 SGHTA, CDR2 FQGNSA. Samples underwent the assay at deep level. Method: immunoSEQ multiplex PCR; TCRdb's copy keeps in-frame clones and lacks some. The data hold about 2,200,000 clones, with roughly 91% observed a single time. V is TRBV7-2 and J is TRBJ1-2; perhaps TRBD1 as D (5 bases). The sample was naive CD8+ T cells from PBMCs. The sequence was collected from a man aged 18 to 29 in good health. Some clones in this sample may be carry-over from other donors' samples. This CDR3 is CASSPGREGRFYGYTF. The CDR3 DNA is TGTGCCAGCAGCCCCGGACGAGAGGGGCGCTTCTATGGCTACACCTTC.